The source of this TCR beta chain is a study of blood T cell repertoires in COVID-19. Study details: Samples of COVID-19 (acute and convalescent) were obtained from the United States, Italy and Spain.

TCRdb keeps only in-frame clones here, not all; method: immunoSEQ multiplex PCR. Of roughly 170,000 clones in the sample, more than 80% were seen once. This TCR was recovered from a human donor in a cohort sampled during active COVID-19. Input material: peripheral blood.

The DNA for the CDR3 is TGTGCCAGTAGCCGAAATCCGGGACAGGGACATCAGCCCCAGCATTTT. Translating gives CASSRNPGQGHQPQHF. This chain uses TRBV19 with TRBJ1-5, with 9 bases identical to TRBD1. Germline CDR1 reads LNHDA; CDR2 reads SQIVND (reference sequence). V shed 6 bases and J 5 bases; nucleotides not matched to a gene: 11. The CDR3 has 16 residues.